One and the same sample provided the 24 T cell receptor beta chains below, sequenced in a study of spatial heterogeneity in lung cancer. Points from the study as a whole: How many expanded intratumoral alpha and beta TCRs were present tracked the tumor mutation count, which was a count of nonsynonymous mutations.

Indicated time point: sample taken at primary tumor resection. TCRdb reprocessed the 5' RACE reads with MiXCR, giving one entry per CDR3 protein. The sample shows about 14,000 distinct CDR3 sequences, 4.7% of them seen only once. These TCRs' antigens remain unknown. The specimen comprised lung tumor tissue, sampled at surgery. These receptors all stem from a female donor with early-stage non-small cell lung cancer.

The table lists this clonotype with a few counts. A library made for alpha chains picked up this beta chain off target, so its size means little. This chain joins TRBV18 and TRBJ2-7; 7 bases are a match to TRBD1. CDR3 length: 14 amino acids. The germline CDR1 and CDR2 sequences are KGHSH and LQKENI. V lost 4 bases, J lost 2 bases, and 5 bases stayed unmatched. Here the CDR3 DNA reads TGTGCCAGCTCACGTACCGGGACAGCCTACGAGCAGTACTTC. Protein: CASSRTGTAYEQYF.

This clonotype was counted at least ten times. This beta chain is off target for a library built for alpha chains, so its abundance means little. This chain links TRBV30 with TRBJ1-1, with TRBD1 as a possible D gene (5 bases). The germline CDR1 and CDR2 sequences are GTSNPN and SVGIG (reference sequence). Trimming cost V 4 bases and J 3 bases, with 15 bases left between them. The CDR3 extends over 14 amino acids. The CDR3: CAWKSTGTHTEAFF. As DNA, the CDR3 is TGTGCCTGGAAGTCTACGGGGACCCACACTGAAGCTTTCTTT.

Regarding this clonotype: This beta chain lies outside the target of a library built for alpha chains; its clone size means little. The chain recombines TRBV6-2 or TRBV6-3 with TRBJ2-3, with 7 positions matching TRBD2. This CDR3 has 15 residues. Germline CDR1 is MNHEY and CDR2 is SVGEGT. V was pared by 5 bases and J by 2 bases, with 7 bases of the junction left unmatched. Here the CDR3 reads CASSDRGLPTDTQYF. CDR3 DNA sequence: TGTGCCAGCAGTGACCGGGGACTACCCACAGATACGCAGTATTTT.

This clonotype was seen ten or more times. This beta chain came through as a stray read in a library set up for alpha chains, and its size says little. This chain connects TRBV5-1 to TRBJ1-1; maybe TRBD1 (6 bases). The CDR3 spans 15 residues. Germline CDR1 reads SGHRS; CDR2 reads YFSETQ. V was clipped by 0 bases and J by 1 base, with 10 bases between them. The CDR3 DNA reads as TGCGCCAGCAGCTTGGCTGGACAGACGAACACTGAAGCTTTCTTT. Its protein product is CASSLAGQTNTEAFF.

This clonotype was observed many times. This beta chain appears as a stray read in a library generated for alpha chains; its size is not informative. The chain links TRBV20-1 to TRBJ2-1; 15 bases agree with TRBD2. The CDR3 length is 18 residues. V gave up 6 bases and J gave up 4 bases; unmatched junction bases: 13. From germline, CDR1 is DFQATT and CDR2 SNEGSKA (reference sequence). The CDR3 sequence is CSAWTSGGAPVSYNEQFF. The DNA of the CDR3 is TGCAGTGCCTGGACTAGCGGGGGGGCCCCCGTTTCTTACAATGAGCAGTTCTTC.

This clonotype was counted at least ten times. Because this beta chain is a stray read in a library intended to capture alpha chains, its abundance should not be given much weight. The rearrangement joins TRBV20-1 to TRBJ2-1; TRBD1 might be the D (5 bases). The length of the CDR3 is 13 residues. The V end lost 3 bases, the J end lost 7 bases, and 13 bases lay between the germline ends. CDR1 is DFQATT, CDR2 SNEGSKA, per germline (reference sequence). This CDR3 is CSASSQGGNEQFF. As DNA, the CDR3 is TGCAGTGCTAGTTCCCAGGGTGGAAATGAGCAGTTCTTC.

In its sample, this clonotype was seen many times. Little can be read into the size of this beta chain, an off-target read in a library designed for alpha chains. The genes are TRBV2 and TRBJ2-4; 8 bases map to TRBD2. After removal of 8 bases from V and 7 bases from J, the junction contained 13 bases not matched to a gene. In germline, CDR1 is SNHLY, CDR2 FYNNEI. This CDR3 has 15 amino acids. CDR3 protein: CASLPWGSGANIQYF. CDR3 DNA: TGTGCCAGCCTCCCCTGGGGTAGCGGGGCTAACATTCAGTACTTC.

This clonotype has a count of ten or more. Being off target in a library aimed at alpha chains, this beta chain has a size of little meaning. V and J are TRBV5-1 and TRBJ2-3; D is perhaps TRBD2 (5 bases). Germline V gene sequence: CDR1 SGHRS, CDR2 YFSETQ. Trimming left V 0 bases short and J 2 bases short, with 16 bases between. The CDR3 has 17 residues. CDR3 in amino acids: CASSLVMGADSTDTQYF. The CDR3 coding sequence is TGCGCCAGCAGCTTGGTTATGGGTGCGGACTCCACAGATACGCAGTATTTT.

This clonotype came up many times. This beta chain appears as a stray read in a library generated for alpha chains; its size is not informative. The rearrangement links TRBV9 to TRBJ2-7; 11 nucleotides match TRBD1. Trimming cost V 4 bases and J 6 bases; bases outside gene matches: 3. The length of the CDR3 is 13 residues. Germline assignment: CDR1 SGDLS and CDR2 YYNGEE. As DNA, the CDR3 is TGTGCCAGCAGCATTGGGACAGGGGGCGAGCAGTACTTC. Translating it yields CASSIGTGGEQYF.

This clonotype was observed at least ten times. Since the library was made to target alpha chains, this beta chain is a stray read and its abundance is not meaningful. This chain joins TRBV20-1 and TRBJ2-4; 16 bases line up with TRBD2. The CDR3 length is 17 residues. Germline loops: CDR1 DFQATT, CDR2 SNEGSKA (reference sequence). The ends lost 3 bases at V and 7 bases at J; junction bases unmatched: 9. The CDR3 DNA is TGCAGTGCTAGCCCGATTGTGGGACTAGCGGGGGGGAACATTCAGTACTTC. It is translated as CSASPIVGLAGGNIQYF.

The sample holds many counts of this clonotype. A library made for alpha chains picked up this beta chain off target, so its size means little. The rearrangement joins TRBV9 to TRBJ2-7; D gene uncertain. There are 14 residues in the CDR3. Germline assignment: CDR1 SGDLS and CDR2 YYNGEE. Deletions cut 0 bases from V and 2 bases from J, with 9 bases between. DNA for the CDR3: TGTGCCAGCAGCGTAGGTGAGACACCCTACGAGCAGTACTTC. Its protein product is CASSVGETPYEQYF.

This clonotype is large (0.1 to 1%). The size of this beta chain means little, since it is a stray read in a library made for alpha chains. The chain recombines TRBV28 with TRBJ1-5; no clear D. There are 12 residues in the CDR3. Germline V CDR1 and CDR2: MDHEN, SYDVKM. V gave up 6 bases and J gave up 6 bases, with 9 bases separating them. This chain's CDR3 is CASRLKSQPQHF. The CDR3 nucleotides read TGTGCCAGCAGACTAAAATCTCAGCCCCAGCATTTT.

This clonotype has ten or more counts. This beta chain is a stray sequence in a library constructed for alpha chains; its clone size is not meaningful. This chain joins TRBV12-3 or TRBV12-4 and TRBJ1-6; D is unclear. CDR3 length: 13 amino acids. Trimming shortened V by 0 bases and J by 9 bases, and 6 bases separated the two germline ends. The CDR3 DNA reads TGTGCCAGCAGTTTAGCGGTACTTTCACCCCTCCACTTT. This sequence encodes CASSLAVLSPLHF.

The table lists this clonotype with many counts. This beta chain is an unintended read in a library built for alpha chains; its size means little. The DNA for the CDR3 is TGTGCCAGCGAGGAACAGGGGGATGAAAAACTGTTTTTT. This sequence encodes CASEEQGDEKLFF. The rearrangement uses TRBV12-3 or TRBV12-4 and TRBJ1-4; TRBD1 matches 8 bases. V trimming: 8 bases; J trimming: 6 bases; junction bases outside the gene matches: 5. CDR3 size: 13 residues.

This clonotype has at least ten counts. Little can be read into the size of this beta chain, an off-target read in a library designed for alpha chains. J is TRBJ1-6 and V is TRBV7-2; possibly TRBD1 for D (5 bases). The V end lost 4 bases, the J end lost 8 bases, and 12 bases lay between the germline ends. The germline CDR1 and CDR2 sequences are SGHTA and FQGNSA. The CDR3 consists of 14 residues. CDR3 coding DNA: TGTGCCAGCAGCTCTCAGGGCAGGGATTCACCCCTCCACTTT. Translated, it gives CASSSQGRDSPLHF.

This clonotype was seen many times. As an off-target read in a library built for alpha chains, this beta chain has a frequency of little significance. V and J are TRBV6-5 and TRBJ2-3; D unclear. V lost 6 bases, J lost 2 bases, and 9 bases lay in between. From germline, CDR1 is MNHEY and CDR2 SVGAGI. CDR3 length equals 13 residues. CDR3 region: CASSAPTTDTQYF. CDR3 DNA sequence: TGTGCCAGCAGCGCGCCTACCACAGATACGCAGTATTTT.

Ten or more counts support this clonotype. This beta chain is off target for a library built for alpha chains, so its abundance means little. V usage is TRBV19 and J usage is TRBJ2-1; 9 bases line up with TRBD2. Losses at the gene ends were 0 bases for V and 4 bases for J; bases not matched to a gene: 7. This CDR3 spans 17 amino acids. Germline lookup yields CDR1 LNHDA and CDR2 SQIVND (reference sequence). The CDR3 protein is CASSIEGLAGLYNEQFF. The CDR3 region has the DNA TGTGCCAGTAGTATAGAGGGGCTAGCGGGGTTGTACAATGAGCAGTTCTTC. Full variable domain (outside the CDR3, taken from reference TRBV19 and TRBJ2-1): DGGITQSPKYLFRKEGQNVTLSCEQNLNHDAMYWYRQDPGQGLRLIYYSQIVNDFQKGDIAEGYSVSREKKESFPLTVTSAQKNPTAFYLCASSIEGLAGLYNEQFFGPGTRLTVL.

This clonotype was counted a few times. Being off target in a library aimed at alpha chains, this beta chain has a size of little meaning. V gene TRBV7-3 combines with J gene TRBJ1-2; TRBD1 might be the D (5 bases). The CDR3 has 13 amino acids. Per germline, CDR1 SGHTA and CDR2 FQGTGA. Between the trimmed V and J ends, which lost 3 bases and 2 bases, there was a span of 7 bases. CDR3 sequence: CASSFDSNYGYTF. The CDR3 DNA follows: TGTGCCAGCAGCTTTGACAGCAACTATGGCTACACCTTC. The variable domain in full, with the rest retrieved from reference TRBV7-3 and TRBJ1-2, is GAGVSQTPSNKVTEKGKYVELRCDPISGHTALYWYRQSLGQGPEFLIYFQGTGAADDSGLPNDRFFAVRPEGSVSTLKIQRTERGDSAVYLCASSFDSNYGYTFGSGTRLTVV.

This clonotype was counted ten times or more. A library made for alpha chains picked up this beta chain off target, so its size means little. This sequence joins TRBV6-5 and TRBJ2-3; D tentatively reads TRBD1 or TRBD2 (5 bases each). The ends were cut back, 10 bases at V and 6 bases at J, with 17 bases in the middle. The germline V gene encodes CDR1 MNHEY and CDR2 SVGAGI. This CDR3 spans 13 amino acids. The CDR3 nucleotides are TGTGCCACATCCAGGGACGCCGAGGATACGCAGTATTTT. Translated: CATSRDAEDTQYF.

At least ten counts were recorded for this clonotype. This beta chain is a stray read from a library made for alpha chains; its abundance is not meaningful. J is TRBJ1-6 and V is TRBV24-1; 9 nucleotides agree with TRBD1. Germline CDR1 reads KGHDR; CDR2 reads SFDVKD. The CDR3 totals 16 residues. V was pared by 9 bases and J by 12 bases, with 17 bases of the junction left unmatched. The CDR3 sequence is CATGRDRDWLFLPLHF. CDR3 DNA: TGTGCCACCGGCCGGGACAGGGATTGGCTCTTCCTACCCCTCCACTTT.

There are a few counts of this clonotype. The library was prepared for alpha chains; this beta chain is a stray read, so its frequency means little. V is TRBV20-1 and J is TRBJ1-2; 7 nucleotides align to TRBD1. Germline trimming cut 5 bases from V and 9 bases from J; bases unmatched to any gene: 9. The CDR3 runs to 12 residues. Germline values: CDR1 DFQATT, CDR2 SNEGSKA (reference sequence). The CDR3 is CSAFRQGGRYTF. CDR3 nucleotides: TGCAGTGCTTTCCGACAGGGAGGCCGCTACACCTTC.

This clonotype was counted many times. Because this beta chain is a stray read in a library intended to capture alpha chains, its abundance should not be given much weight. The chain employs TRBV10-3 and TRBJ1-2; maybe TRBD1 (6 bases). Trimming left V 2 bases short and J 4 bases short, with 11 bases between. Germline assignment: CDR1 ENHRY and CDR2 SYGVKD. The CDR3 runs 14 residues. The CDR3 nucleotides read TGTGCCATCAGTGAGCAACAGGGTACCTATGGCTACACCTTC. Its protein product is CAISEQQGTYGYTF.

This clonotype was counted many times. As an off-target read in a library built for alpha chains, this beta chain has a frequency of little significance. This chain uses TRBV7-9 with TRBJ1-5; D might be TRBD1 (5 bases). The length of the CDR3 is 16 residues. Germline V lookup: CDR1 SEHNR, CDR2 FQNEAQ (reference sequence). Between the trimmed V and J ends, which lost 1 base and 1 base, there was a span of 11 bases. CDR3 sequence: CASSLVVGGSNQPQHF. DNA of the CDR3: TGTGCCAGCAGCTTAGTTGTCGGGGGAAGCAATCAGCCCCAGCATTTT.

This clonotype was counted at least ten times. Little can be read into the size of this beta chain, an off-target read in a library designed for alpha chains. Here the CDR3 reads CAISGGAETQYF. In DNA, the CDR3 is TGTGCCATCAGTGGGGGGGCGGAGACCCAGTACTTC. This chain links TRBV10-3 with TRBJ2-5, with D perhaps being TRBD1 or TRBD2 (6 bases each). Trimming took off 4 bases at V and 5 bases at J, with 8 bases between the two ends. The CDR3 runs 12 residues. Germline assignment: CDR1 ENHRY and CDR2 SYGVKD.